This entry lists 12 T cell receptor beta chains sequenced from one sample in a study of OX40 agonist ivuxolimab in advanced cancers. Profiling relied on immunoSEQ multiplex PCR, and the TCRdb table lists in-frame clones only, not all of them. The data show approximately 60,000 clones, 85% to 90% seen once. The material sequenced was CD4+ or CD8+ T cells sorted from blood, taken in a trial of the OX40 agonist ivuxolimab. The receptors here all came from an adult with an advanced solid tumor such as melanoma, head and neck, liver or kidney cancer.

J is TRBJ2-5 and V is TRBV10-3; TRBD2 matches 10 bases. CDR3 length equals 18 residues. Germline V gene lookup returns CDR1 ENHRY and CDR2 SYGVKD. V lost 3 bases, J lost 0 bases, and 10 bases stayed unmatched. The CDR3, as DNA: TGTGCCATCAGTGATCTGGTCACTAGCGGGAAGTACCAAGAGACCCAGTACTTC. It codes for CAISDLVTSGKYQETQYF.

The genes are TRBV28 and TRBJ2-1, with 7 bases lining up with TRBD2. The CDR3 is made up of 16 amino acids. The germline V gene has CDR1 MDHEN and CDR2 SYDVKM. V dropped 6 bases and J dropped 0; count of bases not matched to a gene: 8. The chain's CDR3 is CASRTTSARSYNEQFF. CDR3 coding DNA: TGTGCCAGCAGGACCACTAGCGCCCGCTCCTACAATGAGCAGTTCTTC.

This chain connects TRBV5-1 to TRBJ2-3; 7 bases map to TRBD1. CDR3 size: 13 residues. CDR1 is SGHRS, CDR2 YFSETQ, per germline. The junction had 5 bases not matched to a gene; V was cut back by 5 bases and J by 5 bases. Here the CDR3 reads CASRNTGEDTQYF. CDR3 in DNA: TGCGCCAGCAGAAACACAGGGGAAGATACGCAGTATTTT.

The CDR3 is CASSPAYEQYF. CDR3 coding DNA: TGTGCCAGCAGCCCAGCCTACGAGCAGTACTTC. The gene calls are TRBV11-2 and TRBJ2-7; D unclear. Germline-derived CDR1 and CDR2 are SGHAT and FQNNGV. This CDR3 has 11 amino acids. Trimming removed 5 bases at V and 2 bases at J, with 4 bases between.

V usage is TRBV6-5 and J usage is TRBJ2-3; 7 nucleotides agree with TRBD1. The junction had 0 bases not matched to a gene; V was cut back by 5 bases and J by 1 base. The CDR3 has 13 amino acids. The germline gives CDR1 MNHEY, CDR2 SVGAGI. The CDR3 protein is CASSDRGTDTQYF. The CDR3 DNA is TGTGCCAGCAGTGACAGGGGCACAGATACGCAGTATTTT.

J is TRBJ1-3 and V is TRBV18; D remains unclear. Germline values: CDR1 KGHSH, CDR2 LQKENI. CDR3 length: 12 residues. V dropped 8 bases and J dropped 6 bases, with 11 bases sitting between them. DNA of the CDR3: TGTGCCAGCCTTTCGCGGCCAAACACCATATATTTT. Translated, it gives CASLSRPNTIYF. Filled out from reference TRBV18 and TRBJ1-3, the complete variable domain reads NAGVMQNPRHLVRRRGQEARLRCSPMKGHSHVYWYRQLPEEGLKFMVYLQKENIIDESGMPKERFSAEFPKEGPSILRIQQVVRGDSAAYFCASLSRPNTIYFGEGSWLTVV.

The J gene is TRBJ2-1, the V gene TRBV9; D remains ambiguous. Germline V lookup: CDR1 SGDLS, CDR2 YYNGEE. This CDR3 has 13 amino acids. Trimming took off 0 bases at V and 9 bases at J, with 10 bases between the two ends. The CDR3 DNA follows: TGTGCCAGCAGCGTAGTGAGCGTGAGTGAGCAGTTCTTC. It codes for CASSVVSVSEQFF.

The chain uses TRBV18 and TRBJ2-1; TRBD2 is a possible D gene (6 bases). V was pared by 6 bases and J by 1 base, with 22 bases between. The germline gives CDR1 KGHSH, CDR2 LQKENI. This CDR3 region has 18 residues. CDR3 region: CASSRLGAIPFSYNEQFF. CDR3 nucleotides: TGTGCCAGCTCGCGACTAGGAGCTATACCTTTTTCCTACAATGAGCAGTTCTTC.

This clone was counted a single time. This rearrangement joins TRBV4-1 to TRBJ2-1; 8 bases align to TRBD1. This CDR3 is built from 16 residues. Germline assignment: CDR1 MGHRA and CDR2 YSYEKL. Trimming removed 6 bases from V and 0 bases from J; junction bases left unmatched: 7. DNA for the CDR3: TGCGCCAGCAGACACGACAGGGGAGGCTCCTACAATGAGCAGTTCTTC. Encoded protein: CASRHDRGGSYNEQFF.

The chain couples TRBV10-2 to TRBJ2-3; 12 nucleotides align to TRBD1. The CDR3 is 17 residues long. Germline V CDR1 and CDR2: WSHSY, SAAADI. Trimming cost V 5 bases and J 6 bases; bases outside gene matches: 12. The CDR3 bases are TGCGCCAGCAGTCCCGGGACAGGGGGCCCGCGGTCTGATACGCAGTATTTT. Its protein product is CASSPGTGGPRSDTQYF.

The chain uses TRBV6-1 and TRBJ2-7; no firm D call. V lost 2 bases and J lost 1, with 12 bases in between. The CDR3 extends over 15 amino acids. From germline, CDR1 is MNHNS and CDR2 SASEGT. The CDR3 sequence is CASSEFSLRSYEQYF. The CDR3 bases are TGTGCCAGCAGTGAATTCAGCCTTCGATCCTACGAGCAGTACTTC.

The CDR3 bases are TGCGCCAGCAGCTTGGTTTCGGCAGGGATAAACACCGGGGAGCTGTTTTTT. This translates into CASSLVSAGINTGELFF. The chain is built from TRBV5-1 and TRBJ2-2; perhaps TRBD1 as D (5 bases). The ends were cut back, 0 bases at V and 2 bases at J, with 14 bases in the middle. Per germline, CDR1 SGHRS and CDR2 YFSETQ. This CDR3 spans 17 amino acids.